This is a list of T cell receptor beta chains from one sample in a study of identical twins. In TCRdb, the 5' RACE reads were re-called with MiXCR into one record per CDR3 protein. Of 500,000 to 600,000 distinct CDR3 sequences in the sample, less than 25% were seen once. These same records also appear under a second study, on T cells expressing NK-cell markers.

Material for sequencing was CD4+ T cells sorted from blood. The origin of the receptors is a woman younger than 35 in good health. CDR3s include the opening cysteine and the closing phenylalanine or tryptophan. A D gene is named only where the DNA matches it firmly. Clone size is stated in some rows and not others, as once, few, many or a class when expanded.

V gene	clone size	J gene	D gene	CDR3 DNA	CDR3 protein
TRBV10-3	few	TRBJ2-7	.	TGTGCCATCGCCCAGGGTCTGAGTGCGACTTCCTACGAGCAGTACTTC	CAIAQGLSATSYEQYF
TRBV6-1	.	TRBJ2-7	.	TGTGCCAGCAGTGAAAGGCGGACTACCGAGCAGTACTTC	CASSERRTTEQYF
TRBV4-1	.	TRBJ2-3	.	TGCGCCAGCAGCCGCCCCGGGACACAAACGGCAGATACGCAGTATTTT	CASSRPGTQTADTQYF
TRBV5-1	few	TRBJ2-7	.	TGCGCCAGCAGCTTGGCCCCTACCAAGGGGGGCTTCTACGAGCAGTACTTC	CASSLAPTKGGFYEQYF
TRBV6-2/TRBV6-3	.	TRBJ2-4	.	TGTGCCAGCAGTTACCCGACCGTAAACATTCAGTACTTC	CASSYPTVNIQYF
TRBV12-3/TRBV12-4	many	TRBJ1-1	.	TGTGCCAGCAGCTCCTTAGGTGGGACGGCTTTCTTT	CASSSLGGTAFF
TRBV10-3	few	TRBJ1-4	TRBD1	TGTGCCACCCGGACAGGGGCGGATGAAAAACTGTTTTTT	CATRTGADEKLFF
TRBV20-1	few	TRBJ2-7	TRBD1	TGCAGTGCTAGTGCTACAGGGGGCTCCCCCTACGAGCAGTACTTC	CSASATGGSPYEQYF
TRBV20-1	.	TRBJ2-7	.	TGCAGTGCTGGATATGCCTACGAGCAGTACTTC	CSAGYAYEQYF
TRBV12-3/TRBV12-4	.	TRBJ1-2	TRBD1	TGTGCCAGCCAGAAGGACAGGGTCAACTATGGCTACACCTTC	CASQKDRVNYGYTF
TRBV12-5	few	TRBJ2-5	.	TGTGCTAGTGGTCTCGGACTCAGATCGGGGCAAGAGACCCAGTACTTC	CASGLGLRSGQETQYF
TRBV5-1	few	TRBJ1-2	TRBD1	TGCGCCAGCAGCCCGGACAGGGGGCTGAACTATGGCTACACCTTC	CASSPDRGLNYGYTF
TRBV5-1	.	TRBJ1-5	TRBD1	TGCGCCAGCAGCCCTTGGACAGGGTCGGGTCAGCCCCAGCATTTT	CASSPWTGSGQPQHF
TRBV4-2	many	TRBJ2-3	.	TGTGCCAGCAGCCAAAACGCCCAAGAACCCGCAGATACGCAGTATTTT	CASSQNAQEPADTQYF
TRBV20-1	many	TRBJ1-5	.	TGCAGTGCTAGGGAGAACCGCAATCAGCCCCAGCATTTT	CSARENRNQPQHF
TRBV6-1	.	TRBJ2-6	TRBD1	TGTGCCAGCAGCCGGGACAGGGGGCAGGCTGGGGCCAACGTCCTGACTTTC	CASSRDRGQAGANVLTF
TRBV5-1	few	TRBJ1-2	.	TGCGCCAGCAGCTTGGGGCATCGAGTAGCTAACTATGGCTACACCTTC	CASSLGHRVANYGYTF
TRBV27	.	TRBJ2-3	.	TGTGCCAGCAGTTTAGAAAGGGCGGGCACAGATACGCAGTATTTT	CASSLERAGTDTQYF
TRBV7-9	few	TRBJ2-6	.	TGTGCCAGCAGTCTAGGGGTCGCCAACGTCCTGACTTTC	CASSLGVANVLTF
TRBV11-2	.	TRBJ1-1	.	TGTGCCAGCAGCTCAATGCGGGAGAATGAAGCTTTCTTT	CASSSMRENEAFF
TRBV6-1	few	TRBJ2-7	TRBD2	TGTGCCAGCAGTCCAGCGGGATTTAATTTGGGCGAGCAGTACTTC	CASSPAGFNLGEQYF
TRBV12-3/TRBV12-4	few	TRBJ2-1	TRBD2	TGTGCCAGCAGTTGGACTAGCGGGAGTGAGGATGAGCAGTTCTTC	CASSWTSGSEDEQFF
TRBV5-1	few	TRBJ1-1	TRBD1	TGCGCCAGCCACGACAGGGTAGGCACTGAAGCTTTCTTT	CASHDRVGTEAFF
TRBV6-5	.	TRBJ2-1	.	TGTGCCAGCAGTTACACCGGGACGGAGTTCAAGGAGTTCTTC	CASSYTGTEFKEFF
TRBV12-3/TRBV12-4	.	TRBJ1-1	.	TGTGCCAGCAGTTTAGCGCAATGGGCAGAAGCTTTCTTT	CASSLAQWAEAFF
TRBV12-3/TRBV12-4	few	TRBJ2-1	.	TGTGCCAGCAGATTAGCGGGACAGGACAATGAGCAGTTCTTC	CASRLAGQDNEQFF
TRBV10-3	many	TRBJ2-7	.	TGTGCCGTCCGGGGTAGCTCCTACGAGCAGTACTTC	CAVRGSSYEQYF
TRBV14	.	TRBJ2-5	.	TGTGCCAGCAGCCAAGGTGAAGAGACCCAGTACTTC	CASSQGEETQYF
TRBV7-8	few	TRBJ2-1	TRBD2	TGTGCCAGCAGCTTAATCGCGGGGGGGGGTAATGAGCAGTTCTTC	CASSLIAGGGNEQFF
TRBV5-6	few	TRBJ2-3	.	TGTGCCAGCAGCTTGGTGCAGGGGCTACGCACAGATACGCAGTATTTT	CASSLVQGLRTDTQYF
TRBV20-1	few	TRBJ1-2	TRBD1	TGCAGTGCTAAAACAGGGGGTGGCTACACCTTC	CSAKTGGGYTF
TRBV15	many	TRBJ1-1	.	TGTGCCACCAGCAGAGATCCGGGGGACACTGAAGCTTTCTTT	CATSRDPGDTEAFF
TRBV30	.	TRBJ2-1	.	TGTGCCTGGAGTTTTAACGGGAGAAGTTTCCGGGATGAGCAGTTCTTC	CAWSFNGRSFRDEQFF
TRBV20-1	few	TRBJ2-1	TRBD2	TGCAGTGCATCATCCGGGGGGGGAGTTGAGCAGTTCTTC	CSASSGGGVEQFF
TRBV6-1	few	TRBJ1-6	TRBD1	TGTGCCAGCACCTTTGGACAGGAGAGTTCACCCCTCCACTTT	CASTFGQESSPLHF
TRBV11-2	.	TRBJ2-5	.	TGTGCCAGCAGCTTGCGCTGGGGGGATGGGGAGACCCAGTACTTC	CASSLRWGDGETQYF
TRBV20-1	few	TRBJ2-3	TRBD1	TGCAGTGCTTCGCTTACAGGGGCGCGGAGAGATACGCAGTATTTT	CSASLTGARRDTQYF
TRBV9	.	TRBJ2-3	TRBD2	TGTGCCAGCAGCCGTGTTGCGGGGGGCACAGATACGCAGTATTTT	CASSRVAGGTDTQYF
TRBV5-1	.	TRBJ2-7	TRBD2	TGCGCCAGCAGCTTTGGGACTAGCGATAACGAGCAGTACTTC	CASSFGTSDNEQYF